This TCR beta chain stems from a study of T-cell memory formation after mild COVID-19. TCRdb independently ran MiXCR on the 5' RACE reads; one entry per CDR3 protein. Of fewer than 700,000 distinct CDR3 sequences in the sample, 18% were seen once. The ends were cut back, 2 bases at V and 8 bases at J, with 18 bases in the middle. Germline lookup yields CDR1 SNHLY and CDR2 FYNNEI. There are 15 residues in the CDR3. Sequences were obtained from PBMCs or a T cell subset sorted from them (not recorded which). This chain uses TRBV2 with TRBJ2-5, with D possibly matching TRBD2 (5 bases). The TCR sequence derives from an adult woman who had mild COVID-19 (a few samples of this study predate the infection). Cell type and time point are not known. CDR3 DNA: TGTGCCAGCAGTGAACTTAGGACGAGGGTTCGTACCCAGTACTTC. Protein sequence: CASSELRTRVRTQYF.